The 9 T cell receptor beta chains listed next were all sequenced from one sample in a study of blood T cell repertoires in COVID-19. Libraries were prepared by immunoSEQ multiplex PCR; TCRdb keeps only in-frame clonotypes and omits some of them. In the table there are about 390,000 clones, around 87% of which are singletons. Input material: peripheral blood. Source of these receptors: a woman aged 55-70 years with COVID-19, enrolled during active disease.

J is TRBJ1-3 and V is TRBV28, with a possible D match to TRBD1 (6 bases). With 10 bases removed from V and 2 bases from J, the gap between germline ends came to 15 bases. The length of the CDR3 is 14 residues. CDR1 and CDR2 (germline): MDHEN, SYDVKM. The CDR3 here is CATKPHRAGNTIYF. The CDR3 DNA sequence: TGTGCCACCAAACCCCACAGGGCTGGAAACACCATATATTTT. Drawing the rest from reference TRBV28 and TRBJ1-3, the complete variable domain is DVKVTQSSRYLVKRTGEKVFLECVQDMDHENMFWYRQDPGLGLRLIYFSYDVKMKEKGDIPEGYSVSREKKERFSLILESASTNQTSMYLCATKPHRAGNTIYFGEGSWLTVV.

This clone was seen a single time. The chain has TRBV12-3 or TRBV12-4 and TRBJ1-2; D is unresolved. V was pared by 3 bases and J by 8 bases, with 13 bases between. This CDR3 spans 13 amino acids. CDR3 sequence reads: CASSFGVLRGYTF. The CDR3 coding sequence is TGTGCCAGCAGTTTTGGTGTCTTGAGAGGCTACACCTTC.

This clone is a singleton in its sample. The rearrangement links TRBV7-9 to TRBJ2-5, with TRBD2 identical over 7 bases. Germline CDR1 is SEHNR and CDR2 is FQNEAQ (reference sequence). The CDR3 has 16 residues. The J segment lost 5 bases and the V segment lost 5 bases, leaving 14 bases of the junction unmatched. The CDR3 sequence is CASSPRLAGVRETQYF. The CDR3 DNA reads TGTGCCAGCAGCCCTCGGTTGGCGGGGGTCCGGGAGACCCAGTACTTC.

The rearrangement links TRBV6-5 to TRBJ1-2; TRBD1 might be the D (6 bases). The V gene's germline CDR1 is MNHEY and CDR2 SVGAGI. Deletions cut 4 bases from V and 4 bases from J, with 13 bases between. The CDR3 has 14 amino acids. CDR3 protein: CASSSRARGYGYTF. In DNA form, the CDR3 reads TGTGCCAGCAGTTCCCGGGCCAGGGGCTATGGCTACACCTTC.

The chain is built from TRBV3-1 (or the pseudogene TRBV3-2) and TRBJ1-4; no clear D gene. The germline V and J ends were trimmed by 4 bases and 6 bases, with 15 bases remaining between them. CDR1 is LGHDT, CDR2 YNNKEL, per germline (reference sequence). The CDR3 extends over 15 amino acids. CDR3 amino acids: CASSPLLEPDEKLFF. The CDR3, as DNA: TGTGCCAGCAGCCCTCTTCTAGAGCCGGATGAAAAACTGTTTTTT.

V and J are TRBV6-5 and TRBJ2-5; TRBD2 matches 7 bases. The germline V gene has CDR1 MNHEY and CDR2 SVGAGI. V gave up 6 bases and J gave up 5 bases; unmatched junction bases: 9. The CDR3 totals 14 residues. CDR3: CASSQLARGETQYF. CDR3 DNA sequence: TGTGCCAGCAGCCAACTAGCGAGGGGTGAGACCCAGTACTTC.

The V call is TRBV28, the J call TRBJ2-2, with 9 nucleotides matching TRBD1. The CDR3 has 13 amino acids. Germline values: CDR1 MDHEN, CDR2 SYDVKM. The CDR3 DNA reads as TGTGTGGGGGGACAGGGGAACACCGGGGAGCTGTTTTTT. This gives the protein CVGGQGNTGELFF.

The V and J genes are TRBV7-6 and TRBJ2-7; 10 bases line up with TRBD2. The CDR3 has 15 residues. From germline, CDR1 is SGHVS and CDR2 FNYEAQ. After removal of 4 bases from V and 3 bases from J, the junction contained 6 bases not matched to a gene. The DNA for the CDR3 is TGTGCCAGCAGCTCTACTAGCGGGGAGCGCTACGAGCAGTACTTC. It yields the protein CASSSTSGERYEQYF.

The chain carries TRBV19 and TRBJ1-2, with no clear D. The germline gives CDR1 LNHDA, CDR2 SQIVND (reference sequence). Trimming left V 7 bases short and J 0 bases short, with 15 bases between. The CDR3 runs 15 residues. The DNA for the CDR3 is TGTGCCAGTATAGAACGGGGATATTCTAACTATGGCTACACCTTC. Its protein product is CASIERGYSNYGYTF.